This T cell receptor (beta chain) came from a study of breast tumors, draining lymph nodes, adjacent tissues. Findings and limits, study-wide: The lymph node origin of tumor T cells was framed as consistent with a hypothesis, not demonstrated. Data fit most tumor T cells coming from lymph node, expanding in tumor. Compared with lymph nodes, tumors were less diverse; compared with nontumor tissue, more.

Samples came from axillary lymph nodes draining the breast cancer. TCRdb reprocessed the multiplex PCR reads with MiXCR, giving one entry per CDR3 protein. The data contain some 170,000 distinct CDR3 sequences, around a third of them singletons. This clonotype was found many times. The target antigen is unknown. The receptor was derived from a female donor with breast cancer. Some clones in this sample may be carry-over from other donors' samples. Sequences were obtained from axillary lymph node tissue.

The CDR3: CATQRGSAVRSTDTQYF. CDR3 coding DNA: TGTGCCACTCAGCGGGGGTCGGCGGTTAGGAGCACAGATACGCAGTATTTT. The chain is built from TRBV19 and TRBJ2-3; 8 nucleotides line up with TRBD2. Germline CDR1 is LNHDA and CDR2 is SQIVND (reference sequence). J gave up 0 bases and V 10 bases, and 15 bases lay outside the gene matches. There are 17 residues in the CDR3.